This TCR beta chain was obtained from a study of CD8 T cells in ankylosing spondylitis. Preparation of TCR beta libraries was done by quantitative 5'-RACE with molecular barcodes. MiXCR, applied by TCRdb to the 5' RACE reads, yields one record per CDR3 protein. The sample holds more than 150,000 distinct CDR3 sequences, approximately 18% seen once. Study results and limitations: In peripheral blood, disease-linked CD8+ clones occurred at relatively low frequencies. Reportedly, significant enrichment of disease-linked clones occurred in matched ankylosing spondylitis synovial fluid. Ankylosing spondylitis blood appeared to be characterized by a TCR beta motif of about eight highly homologous variants.

Points on this clonotype: Its specificity is unknown.

The sequenced material came from blood, either unsorted or a sorted T cell fraction (not recorded which). This sequence originates from a male donor aged 10 to 30 with ankylosing spondylitis or in good health (not recorded which).

Here the CDR3 reads CASSLSTVDTQYF. Written as DNA, the CDR3 is TGTGCCAGCAGCTTAAGTACGGTTGATACGCAGTATTTT. The gene calls are TRBV7-8 and TRBJ2-3, with D unresolved. Trimming removed 2 bases from V and 6 bases from J, with 9 bases in between. The CDR3 is 13 residues long. Germline CDR1 is SGHVS and CDR2 is FQNEAQ.